Listed here are 14 T cell receptor beta chains from one sample, sequenced in a study of identical twins. TCRdb fed the 5' RACE reads into MiXCR, producing one record per CDR3 protein. The sample records 550,000 to 700,000 distinct CDR3 sequences, 20% to 25% being singletons. These data also formed part of another study, on T cells expressing NK-cell markers.

Sequenced input: PBMCs. The receptors were gathered from a woman aged 18-29 years in good health.

The V gene is TRBV7-8, the J gene TRBJ1-1, with D hard to call. This CDR3 is 15 amino acids long. V lost 5 bases and J 3 bases, leaving 16 bases between the germline ends. Per the germline V gene, CDR1 is SGHVS and CDR2 is FQNEAQ. Here the CDR3 DNA reads TGTGCCAGCAGCCTTCCCAGCCATGGTCACACTGAAGCTTTCTTT. This encodes CASSLPSHGHTEAFF.

V and J are TRBV19 and TRBJ2-1; tentatively, D is TRBD1 (6 bases). V was pared by 11 bases and J by 8 bases, with 16 bases between. The CDR3 extends over 12 amino acids. Germline loops: CDR1 LNHDA, CDR2 SQIVND (reference sequence). The CDR3 loop is CAAGDKRDEQFF. The CDR3 region has the DNA TGTGCCGCAGGGGATAAGAGGGATGAGCAGTTCTTC.

The CDR3 is CSARRSTTYNEQFF. The CDR3 DNA reads as TGCAGTGCTAGACGCTCCACTACCTACAATGAGCAGTTCTTC. This chain uses TRBV20-1 with TRBJ2-1, with D unclear. V was pared by 2 bases and J by 2 bases, with 10 bases between. The germline CDR1 and CDR2 sequences are DFQATT and SNEGSKA (reference sequence). The CDR3 is made up of 14 amino acids.

This clonotype showed up many times. V usage is TRBV20-1 and J usage is TRBJ2-1; D gene ambiguous. V was clipped by 8 bases and J by 8 bases, with 28 bases between them. This CDR3 is built from 16 residues. Germline values: CDR1 DFQATT, CDR2 SNEGSKA (reference sequence). The CDR3 DNA follows: TGCAGTACAAAACCTCTGTATGATCGAAGGTGGCATGAGCAGTTCTTC. Translation: CSTKPLYDRRWHEQFF.

This clonotype was observed a few times. The rearrangement links TRBV5-1 to TRBJ2-1; maybe TRBD2 (6 bases). The CDR3 runs 15 residues. Germline V gene lookup returns CDR1 SGHRS and CDR2 YFSETQ. Trimming took 4 bases from V and 7 from J, leaving 18 bases between them. CDR3 nucleotides: TGCGCCAGCAGCCGGGAAGGAGGGACCCGGAATGAGCAGTTCTTC. It is translated as CASSREGGTRNEQFF.

The sample holds a few counts of this clonotype. The chain employs TRBV20-1 and TRBJ2-7, with 10 bases that match TRBD2. After removal of 7 bases from V and 3 bases from J, the junction contained 6 bases not matched to a gene. The germline V gene has CDR1 DFQATT and CDR2 SNEGSKA (reference sequence). This CDR3 is 13 amino acids long. CDR3 residues: CSGLAGDNYEQYF. The CDR3, as DNA: TGCAGTGGACTAGCGGGCGACAACTACGAGCAGTACTTC.

The J gene is TRBJ2-3, the V gene TRBV7-2, with D perhaps matching TRBD2 (6 bases). V lost 8 bases, J lost 3 bases, and 15 bases lay in between. CDR3 size: 14 residues. Germline CDR1 is SGHTA and CDR2 is FQGNSA. For the CDR3, the DNA is TGTGCCAGCCGCCGGGAGTTTGGAACAGATACGCAGTATTTT. Protein product: CASRREFGTDTQYF.

This chain joins TRBV7-2 and TRBJ2-7, with 10 bases aligning to TRBD2. The CDR3 is made up of 15 amino acids. Germline assignment: CDR1 SGHTA and CDR2 FQGNSA. V shed 0 bases and J 4 bases; nucleotides not matched to a gene: 3. CDR3 loop: CASSLATSGAYEQYF. Written as DNA, the CDR3 is TGTGCCAGCAGCTTAGCTACTAGCGGGGCTTACGAGCAGTACTTC.

This clonotype has a handful of counts. This chain links TRBV20-1 with TRBJ1-1; D is perhaps TRBD1 (6 bases). The V gene's germline CDR1 is DFQATT and CDR2 SNEGSKA (reference sequence). This CDR3 has 16 amino acids. V dropped 0 bases and J dropped 3 bases, with 17 bases sitting between them. CDR3 DNA sequence: TGCAGTGCTAGAGATTCGGCTCAGGGGTTTCACACTGAAGCTTTCTTT. Translating it yields CSARDSAQGFHTEAFF.

The genes are TRBV20-1 and TRBJ2-1; TRBD1 matches at 9 bases. Germline CDR1 reads DFQATT; CDR2 reads SNEGSKA (reference sequence). V gave up 2 bases and J gave up 3 bases; unmatched junction bases: 14. This CDR3 has 18 residues. The CDR3 loop reads CSARKPGTGNEGYNEQFF. In DNA, the CDR3 is TGCAGTGCTAGAAAACCCGGGACAGGGAACGAGGGCTACAATGAGCAGTTCTTC.

The chain combines TRBV7-2 with TRBJ2-1, with D possibly being TRBD1 or TRBD2 (5 bases each). CDR1 and CDR2 from the germline V gene are SGHTA and FQGNSA. This CDR3 region has 13 residues. Trimming shortened V by 2 bases and J by 7 bases, and 9 bases separated the two germline ends. Here the CDR3 reads CASSLQEGNEQFF. The CDR3 DNA sequence: TGTGCCAGCAGCTTACAAGAGGGGAATGAGCAGTTCTTC.

There are many counts of this clonotype. The chain employs TRBV20-1 and TRBJ2-3, with 13 bases identical to TRBD2. CDR3 length: 17 amino acids. J gave up 0 bases and V 6 bases, and 9 bases lay outside the gene matches. CDR1 is DFQATT and CDR2 is SNEGSKA in the germline V gene (reference sequence). CDR3 loop: CSAERLAGGLSTDTQYF. DNA of the CDR3: TGCAGTGCAGAGCGACTAGCGGGGGGCCTAAGCACAGATACGCAGTATTTT.

Only a few counts were recorded for this clonotype. The chain combines TRBV4-2 with TRBJ2-7; 9 bases match TRBD2. The germline V gene has CDR1 LGHNA and CDR2 YNFKEQ. The CDR3 is made up of 17 amino acids. Trimming removed 1 base from V and 3 bases from J; junction bases left unmatched: 10. For the CDR3, the DNA is TGTGCCAGCAGCCAAGTAGGCCTAGCGGGGAGCAACTACGAGCAGTACTTC. Translating it yields CASSQVGLAGSNYEQYF.

This clonotype was observed at least ten times. This chain uses TRBV27 with TRBJ1-2; perhaps TRBD1 as D (6 bases). V was cut by 2 bases and J by 6 bases, with 10 bases left in between. This CDR3 is 13 amino acids long. Germline values: CDR1 MNHEY, CDR2 SMNVEV (reference sequence). CDR3 nucleotide sequence: TGTGCCAGCAGTTTAGGCAGGGGCGATGGCTACACCTTC. This translates into CASSLGRGDGYTF.